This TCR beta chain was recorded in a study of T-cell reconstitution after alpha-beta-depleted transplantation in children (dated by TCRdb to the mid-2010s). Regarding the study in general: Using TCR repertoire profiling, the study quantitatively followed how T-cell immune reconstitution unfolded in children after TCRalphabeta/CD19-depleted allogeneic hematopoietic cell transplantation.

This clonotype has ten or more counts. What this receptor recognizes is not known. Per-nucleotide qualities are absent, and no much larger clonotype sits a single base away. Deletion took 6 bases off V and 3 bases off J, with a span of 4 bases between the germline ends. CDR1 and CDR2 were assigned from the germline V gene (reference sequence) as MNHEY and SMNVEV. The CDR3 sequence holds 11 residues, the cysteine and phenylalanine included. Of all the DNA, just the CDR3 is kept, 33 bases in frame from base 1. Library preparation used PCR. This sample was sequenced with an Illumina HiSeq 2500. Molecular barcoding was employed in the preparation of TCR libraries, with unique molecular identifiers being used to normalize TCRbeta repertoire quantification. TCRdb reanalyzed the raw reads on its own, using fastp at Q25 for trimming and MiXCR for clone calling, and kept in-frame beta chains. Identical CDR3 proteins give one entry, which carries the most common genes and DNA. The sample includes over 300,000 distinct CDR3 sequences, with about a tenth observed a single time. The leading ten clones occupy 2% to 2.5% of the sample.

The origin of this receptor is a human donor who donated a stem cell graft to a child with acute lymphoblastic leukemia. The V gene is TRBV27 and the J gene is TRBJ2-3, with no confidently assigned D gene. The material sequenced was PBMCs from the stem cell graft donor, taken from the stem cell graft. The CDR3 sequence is CASRLTDTQYF. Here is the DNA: TGTGCCAGCAGACTTACAGATACGCAGTATTTT.